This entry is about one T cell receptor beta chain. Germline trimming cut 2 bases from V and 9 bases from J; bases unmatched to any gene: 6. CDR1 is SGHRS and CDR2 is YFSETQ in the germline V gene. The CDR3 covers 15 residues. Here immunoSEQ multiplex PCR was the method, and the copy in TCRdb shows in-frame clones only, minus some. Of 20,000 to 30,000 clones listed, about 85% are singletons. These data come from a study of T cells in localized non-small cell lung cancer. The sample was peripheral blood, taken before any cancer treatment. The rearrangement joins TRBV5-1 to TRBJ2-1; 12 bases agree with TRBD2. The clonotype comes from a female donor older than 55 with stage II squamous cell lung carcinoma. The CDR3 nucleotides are TGCGCCAGCAGCTTTCGACTAGCGGGAGCGGCTGAGCAGTTCTTC. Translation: CASSFRLAGAAEQFF.